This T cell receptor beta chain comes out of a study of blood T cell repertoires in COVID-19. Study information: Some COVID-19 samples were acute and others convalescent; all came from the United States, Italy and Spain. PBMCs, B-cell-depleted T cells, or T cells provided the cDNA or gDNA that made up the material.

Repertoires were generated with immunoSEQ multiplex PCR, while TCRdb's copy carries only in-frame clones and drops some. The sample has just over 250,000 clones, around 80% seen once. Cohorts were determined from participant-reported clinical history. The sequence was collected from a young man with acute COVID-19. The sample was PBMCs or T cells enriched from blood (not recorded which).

For the CDR3, the DNA is TGTGCCAGCAGTTCAACAGGGTGGGGCTATAATTCACCCCTCCACTTT. It translates to CASSSTGWGYNSPLHF. The chain is built from TRBV6-5 and TRBJ1-6, with a weak D call TRBD1 (6 bases). The length of the CDR3 is 16 residues. Trimming stripped 4 bases from V and 3 bases from J, with 13 bases between. Germline CDR1 MNHEY, CDR2 SVGAGI.